The 14 T cell receptor beta chains given below trace back to one sample, sequenced in a study of T cells in Graves' hyperthyroidism and ophthalmopathy. Regions amplified from RNA transcripts were the TCR beta CDR3 regions. The HTBI primer set served for first-round RT-PCR of the TCR CDR3. In TCRdb, the multiplex PCR reads were re-called with MiXCR into one record per CDR3 protein. The sample lists about 410,000 distinct CDR3 sequences, over 12% occurring once. Input material: blood. The receptor set was obtained from a man in his late teens or twenties with Graves' ophthalmopathy.

Concerning this clonotype itself: A much larger clone lies a single base off, so this may be a read error. The chain combines TRBV6-5 with TRBJ2-6, with D perhaps matching TRBD2 (6 bases). V lost 2 bases and J lost 14, with 16 bases in between. This CDR3 comprises 14 residues. Germline V CDR1 and CDR2: MNHEY, SVGAGI. CDR3 DNA: TGTGCCAGCAGTTACCGGAGGGGCAGAATCTTCCTGACTTTC. Residues: CASSYRRGRIFLTF.

This clonotype was detected a few times. J is TRBJ1-5 and V is TRBV18, with D possibly being TRBD1 (5 bases). The CDR3 runs 13 residues. Trimming removed 3 bases at V and 4 bases at J, with 7 bases between. Germline-derived CDR1 and CDR2 are KGHSH and LQKENI. CDR3 in amino acids: CASSPTENQPQHF. The CDR3 DNA reads as TGTGCCAGCTCACCGACAGAGAATCAGCCCCAGCATTTT.

This clonotype was found many times. J is TRBJ1-1 and V is TRBV11-3, with D possibly being TRBD1 (5 bases). The germline V and J ends were trimmed by 5 bases and 1 base, with 11 bases remaining between them. Germline V CDR1 and CDR2: SGHNT, YENEEA. The length of the CDR3 is 14 residues. The CDR3 nucleotides are TGTGCCAGCAGCCTGAGCGGGGCGAACACTGAAGCTTTCTTT. It is translated as CASSLSGANTEAFF.

The V and J genes are TRBV27 and TRBJ2-7, with a possible D match to TRBD2 (6 bases). This CDR3 spans 14 amino acids. From germline, CDR1 is MNHEY and CDR2 SMNVEV (reference sequence). V was clipped by 6 bases and J by 2 bases, with 14 bases between them. CDR3 amino acids: CASSPGVPAYEQYF. In DNA, the CDR3 is TGTGCCAGCAGCCCGGGAGTCCCCGCCTACGAGCAGTACTTC.

The gene calls are TRBV6-1 and TRBJ1-3; D possibly corresponds to TRBD1 (6 bases). This CDR3 is built from 14 residues. The germline V and J ends were trimmed by 4 bases and 4 bases, with 11 bases remaining between them. From germline, CDR1 is MNHNS and CDR2 SASEGT. The CDR3 sequence: CASSATGYGNTIYF. The DNA for the CDR3 is TGTGCCAGCAGTGCTACAGGGTACGGAAACACCATATATTTT.

This chain joins TRBV10-1 and TRBJ2-2, with D hard to call. The germline V and J ends were trimmed by 3 bases and 4 bases, with 6 bases remaining between them. This CDR3 is built from 13 residues. Germline V gene sequence: CDR1 WNHNN, CDR2 SYGVQD (reference sequence). This chain's CDR3 is CASSDIFTGELFF. The CDR3 DNA follows: TGCGCCAGCAGTGACATTTTCACCGGGGAGCTGTTTTTT.

This clonotype was detected many times. The rearrangement links TRBV12-3 or TRBV12-4 to TRBJ2-1; weak D call: TRBD1 (5 bases). V lost 3 bases and J 8 bases, leaving 8 bases between the germline ends. This CDR3 comprises 12 residues. CDR3 amino acids: CASSFQGYEQFF. The CDR3 nucleotides are TGTGCCAGCAGTTTTCAGGGCTATGAGCAGTTCTTC.

This clonotype has a handful of counts. The chain employs TRBV18 and TRBJ2-4; D tentatively reads TRBD1 or TRBD2 (7 bases each). V was shortened by 1 base and J by 5 bases, with 12 bases between the two germline ends. Germline lookup yields CDR1 KGHSH and CDR2 LQKENI. This CDR3 comprises 15 residues. This chain's CDR3 is CASSPQGGGENIQYF. The CDR3 DNA is TGTGCCAGCTCACCACAGGGAGGGGGCGAAAACATTCAGTACTTC. Supplemented by reference TRBV18 and TRBJ2-4, the full variable domain reads NAGVMQNPRHLVRRRGQEARLRCSPMKGHSHVYWYRQLPEEGLKFMVYLQKENIIDESGMPKERFSAEFPKEGPSILRIQQVVRGDSAAYFCASSPQGGGENIQYFGAGTRLSVL.

A few counts support this clonotype. This chain uses TRBV6-5 with TRBJ2-7; 7 bases match TRBD1. Germline V lookup: CDR1 MNHEY, CDR2 SVGAGI. Trimming at V came to 2 bases and at J to 0 bases, leaving 1 base not matched to a gene. The CDR3 runs to 14 residues. CDR3 nucleotides: TGTGCCAGCAGTTACAGGGACAGCTCCTACGAGCAGTACTTC. Translated: CASSYRDSSYEQYF.

A note on this clonotype: This clone may be a read error of a much larger clone one base away. J is TRBJ2-5 and V is TRBV18, with D maybe TRBD1 (6 bases). The germline gives CDR1 KGHSH, CDR2 LQKENI. This CDR3 spans 15 amino acids. The DNA for the CDR3 is TGTGTCAGCTCACCACAGGGCAGTATTGGAGAGACCCAGTACTTC. This sequence encodes CVSSPQGSIGETQYF.

This clonotype was counted a few times. The J gene is TRBJ2-7, the V gene TRBV7-9, with 9 bases matching TRBD1. The CDR3 length is 14 residues. With 5 bases clipped from V and 5 bases from J, the junction kept 7 bases outside the gene matches. Germline V gene sequence: CDR1 SEHNR, CDR2 FQNEAQ (reference sequence). The CDR3 protein is CASSQGQGQNEQYF. The CDR3 DNA follows: TGTGCCAGCAGCCAGGGACAGGGTCAAAACGAGCAGTACTTC. The variable domain in full, with the rest retrieved from reference TRBV7-9 and TRBJ2-7, is DTGVSQNPRHKITKRGQNVTFRCDPISEHNRLYWYRQTLGQGPEFLTYFQNEAQLEKSRLLSDRFSAERPKGSFSTLEIQRTEQGDSAMYLCASSQGQGQNEQYFGPGTRLTVT.

This clonotype has more than one count but fewer than ten. The chain joins TRBV4-1 to TRBJ2-3; 10 nucleotides line up with TRBD2. The germline CDR1 and CDR2 sequences are MGHRA and YSYEKL. The length of the CDR3 is 15 residues. J lost 2 bases, V lost 4 bases, and 3 bases had no gene match. The CDR3 DNA sequence: TGCGCCAGCAGCCCAGCGGGGGGGCTCACAGATACGCAGTATTTT. Translating it yields CASSPAGGLTDTQYF.

This clonotype was counted many times. The gene calls are TRBV30 and TRBJ1-5; TRBD1 agrees at 7 bases. The germline gives CDR1 GTSNPN, CDR2 SVGIG (reference sequence). The junction had 7 bases not matched to a gene; V was cut back by 2 bases and J by 3 bases. This CDR3 has 15 amino acids. The CDR3, as DNA: TGTGCCTGGAGTAGGCCAGGGGGAGACAATCAGCCCCAGCATTTT. It yields the protein CAWSRPGGDNQPQHF.

CDR3 DNA sequence: TGTGCCAGCAGCTTGTTAGGGCCCGGGGAGCTGTTTTTT. Its protein is CASSLLGPGELFF. The chain combines TRBV7-2 with TRBJ2-2, with D hard to call. Germline V gene lookup returns CDR1 SGHTA and CDR2 FQGNSA. This CDR3 region has 13 residues. The ends were cut back, 3 bases at V and 6 bases at J, with 8 bases in the middle.